The subject of this entry is one T cell receptor beta chain. In the study's own analysis: Reference gene primers were amplified, and this amplification served to estimate nucleated cell counts. The data were produced by immunoSEQ multiplex PCR, yet TCRdb's version contains in-frame clones alone and is incomplete. From that table come the V and J calls and clone size; the DNA was used to work out D and trimming. The sample shows 130,000 to 150,000 clones, about 80% of them seen only once. These data are taken from a study of blood T cell repertoires in COVID-19. Looking at the study overall: The study drew acute and convalescent COVID-19 samples from the United States, Italy and Spain. Sources were T cells, B-cell-depleted T cells, or PBMCs; the material itself was cDNA or gDNA.

V was pared by 2 bases and J by 5 bases, with 12 bases between. CDR3 length: 14 amino acids. The V gene's germline CDR1 is SGHTA and CDR2 FQGTGA. This chain connects TRBV7-3 to TRBJ1-1, with D perhaps TRBD1 (6 bases). Specimen: peripheral blood. The source is a woman of 80 years or more with acute or convalescent COVID-19. CDR3 nucleotide sequence: TGTGCCAGCAGCTTAGACAGGCTCCCAACTGAAGCTTTCTTT. Encoded protein: CASSLDRLPTEAFF.